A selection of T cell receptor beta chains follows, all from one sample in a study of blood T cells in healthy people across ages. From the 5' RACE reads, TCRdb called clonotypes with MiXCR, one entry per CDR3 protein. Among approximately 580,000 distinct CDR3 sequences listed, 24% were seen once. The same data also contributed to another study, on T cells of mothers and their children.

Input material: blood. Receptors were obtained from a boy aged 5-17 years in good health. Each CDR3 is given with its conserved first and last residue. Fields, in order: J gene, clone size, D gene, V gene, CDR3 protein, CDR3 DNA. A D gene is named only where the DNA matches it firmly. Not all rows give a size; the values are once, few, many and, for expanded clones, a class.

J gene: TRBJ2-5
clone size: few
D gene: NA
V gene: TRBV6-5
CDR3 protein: CASSTGGGEETQYF
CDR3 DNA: TGTGCCAGCAGTACCGGAGGTGGGGAAGAGACCCAGTACTTC

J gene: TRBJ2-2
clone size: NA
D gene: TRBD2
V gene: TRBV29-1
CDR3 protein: CSVRRAGGATGELFF
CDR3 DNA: TGCAGCGTAAGAAGGGCGGGAGGTGCCACCGGGGAGCTGTTTTTT

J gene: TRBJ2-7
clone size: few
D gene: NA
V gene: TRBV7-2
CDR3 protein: CASSHGGAEQYF
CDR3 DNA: TGTGCCAGCAGCCACGGCGGGGCCGAGCAGTACTTC

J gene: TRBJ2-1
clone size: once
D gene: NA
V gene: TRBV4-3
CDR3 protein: CASSQDSRGRSYNEQFF
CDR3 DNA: TGCGCCAGCAGCCAAGATTCCCGGGGTAGGTCCTACAATGAGCAGTTCTTC

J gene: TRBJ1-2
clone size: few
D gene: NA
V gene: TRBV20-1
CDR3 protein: CRAKSVRQDYGYTF
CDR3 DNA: TGCAGGGCAAAGTCGGTTCGACAGGACTATGGCTACACCTTC

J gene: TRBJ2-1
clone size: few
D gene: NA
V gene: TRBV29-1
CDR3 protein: CSVKEGRAYNEQFF
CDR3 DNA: TGCAGCGTGAAGGAAGGCAGGGCATACAATGAGCAGTTCTTC

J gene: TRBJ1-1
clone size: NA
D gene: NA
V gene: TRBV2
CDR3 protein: CASIREAGTMNTEAFF
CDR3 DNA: TGTGCCAGCATAAGGGAGGCAGGGACCATGAACACTGAAGCTTTCTTT

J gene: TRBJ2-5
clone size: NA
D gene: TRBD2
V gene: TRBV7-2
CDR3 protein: CASSSRTSGRGPRETQYF
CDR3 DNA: TGTGCCAGCAGTTCCCGGACTAGCGGGAGAGGCCCCCGAGAGACTCAGTACTTC

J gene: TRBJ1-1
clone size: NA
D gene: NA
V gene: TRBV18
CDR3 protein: CASSPVVMNTEAFF
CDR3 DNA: TGTGCCAGCTCACCAGTGGTTATGAACACTGAAGCTTTCTTT

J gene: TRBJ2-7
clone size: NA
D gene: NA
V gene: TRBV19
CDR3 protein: CASSIPGSYEQYF
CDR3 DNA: TGTGCCAGTAGTATCCCAGGGTCCTACGAGCAGTACTTC

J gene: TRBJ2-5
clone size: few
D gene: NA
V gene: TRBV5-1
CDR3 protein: CASSPRPTAETQYF
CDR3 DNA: TGCGCCAGCAGCCCACGACCGACTGCAGAGACCCAGTACTTC

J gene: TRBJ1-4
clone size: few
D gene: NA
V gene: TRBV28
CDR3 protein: CASRQGALGGLFF
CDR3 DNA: TGTGCCAGCAGACAGGGCGCCTTAGGTGGACTGTTTTTT

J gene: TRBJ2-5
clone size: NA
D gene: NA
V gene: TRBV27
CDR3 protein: CASSLAVGETQYF
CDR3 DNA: TGTGCCAGCAGTTTAGCCGTCGGGGAGACCCAGTACTTC

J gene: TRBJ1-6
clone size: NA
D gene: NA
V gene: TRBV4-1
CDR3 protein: CASSQGVSSHNSPLHF
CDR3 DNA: TGCGCCAGCAGCCAAGGCGTTTCTTCCCATAATTCACCCCTCCACTTT

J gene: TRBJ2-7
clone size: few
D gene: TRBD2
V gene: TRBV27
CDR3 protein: CASSQTGLARPYEQYF
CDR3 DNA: TGTGCCAGCAGTCAAACGGGACTAGCGAGGCCCTACGAGCAGTACTTC

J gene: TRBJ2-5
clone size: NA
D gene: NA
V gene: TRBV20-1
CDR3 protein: CSARVRDLRETQYF
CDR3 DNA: TGCAGTGCTAGAGTGCGGGACCTCCGGGAGACCCAGTACTTC

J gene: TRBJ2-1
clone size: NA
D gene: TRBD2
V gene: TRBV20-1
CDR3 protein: CSARDPQTSPYNEQFF
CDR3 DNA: TGCAGTGCTAGAGATCCTCAGACTAGCCCCTACAATGAGCAGTTCTTC

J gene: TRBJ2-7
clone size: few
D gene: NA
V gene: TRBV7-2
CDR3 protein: CASSITGQGSSYEQYF
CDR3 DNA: TGTGCCAGCAGCATTACCGGGCAGGGGAGCTCCTACGAGCAGTACTTC